The T cell receptor beta chain under discussion was sequenced for a study of blood T cell repertoires in COVID-19. About the study: Acute and convalescent COVID-19 samples came from the United States, Italy and Spain. Nucleic acid was either cDNA or gDNA, and it came from T cells, B-cell-depleted T cells, or PBMCs.

This CDR3 has 16 amino acids. V was trimmed by 2 bases and J by 5 bases, leaving 18 bases between them. Germline CDR1 is MGHRA and CDR2 is YSYEKL. Original analysis: It was from reference gene primer amplification that nucleated cell counts were estimated. Only in-frame clones appear in the TCRdb table, and some are missing; sequencing was by immunoSEQ multiplex PCR. The V and J calls and clone size were taken over from that table, and D and trimming were inferred from the DNA. The sample holds 130,000 to 150,000 clones, 84% seen once. The sequence was obtained from a human donor in a cohort sampled during active COVID-19. The rearrangement links TRBV4-1 to TRBJ1-2, with D perhaps TRBD1 (5 bases). Source material: peripheral blood. CDR3 sequence: CASSQTPVGGGYGYTF. DNA of the CDR3: TGCGCCAGCAGCCAAACACCCGTCGGGGGAGGGTATGGCTACACCTTC.